Detailed here is one T cell receptor beta chain. These data originate in a study of blood T cell repertoires in COVID-19. Study summary: Whether acute or convalescent, the COVID-19 samples came from the United States, Italy and Spain. The cDNA or gDNA used as material had been derived from T cells, B-cell-depleted T cells, or PBMCs.

Patients from Seattle were sampled longitudinally, starting during active infection. Original analysis: Nucleated cell number was recorded as an estimate derived from reference gene primer amplification. Profiling relied on immunoSEQ multiplex PCR, and the TCRdb table lists in-frame clones only, not all of them. The V and J calls and the clone size are those of that table, but D and trimming were determined from the DNA. Of 120,000 or so clones listed, approximately 85% are singletons. This CDR3 spans 14 amino acids. With 3 bases removed from V and 6 bases from J, the gap between germline ends came to 15 bases. Germline V lookup: CDR1 MNHEY, CDR2 SMNVEV (reference sequence).

Input material: peripheral blood. This receptor was taken from a man aged 30-40 years with COVID-19, enrolled during active disease. The chain couples TRBV27 to TRBJ2-7; tentatively, D is TRBD2 (5 bases). Here the CDR3 reads CASSFAAPGSEQYF. Here the CDR3 DNA reads TGTGCCAGCAGTTTCGCAGCGCCGGGATCCGAGCAGTACTTC.